This entry features one TCR beta chain sequence. V lost 2 bases, J lost 0 bases, and 11 bases lay in between. This CDR3 spans 17 amino acids. Germline lookup yields CDR1 SGHDN and CDR2 FVKESK. 60 Vbeta and 13 Jbeta primers were used in PCR. Repertoires were generated with immunoSEQ multiplex PCR, while TCRdb's copy carries only in-frame clones and drops some. The table has approximately 150,000 clones, 75% to 85% seen once. This entry belongs to a study of cytomegalovirus exposure and HLA in healthy donors. This clonotype was obtained from a man in his thirties or forties in good health and CMV-seropositive. Sequenced sample: PBMCs. J is TRBJ2-6 and V is TRBV14, with D hard to call. CDR3 loop: CASSQNRISSGANVLTF. CDR3 nucleotides: TGTGCCAGCAGCCAAAACCGTATCAGCTCTGGGGCCAACGTCCTGACTTTC.